This T cell receptor (beta chain) appears in the sequencing data of a study of blood T cell repertoires in COVID-19. Background on the study: COVID-19 samples from acute and convalescent phases originated in the United States, Italy and Spain. The cDNA or gDNA used as material had been derived from T cells, B-cell-depleted T cells, or PBMCs.

In the original workflow: Amplification of reference gene primers provided the estimated nucleated cell counts. The method was immunoSEQ multiplex PCR; TCRdb's version includes in-frame clones alone and lacks a portion of them. V, J and clone size reflect that table, while D and trimming were determined from the DNA. The sample contains roughly 300,000 clones, 75% to 95% of which appear only once. A Seattle source enrolled patients during active infection and followed them longitudinally. Looked up from germline, CDR1 is SGHRS and CDR2 is YFSETQ. V trimming: 4 bases; J trimming: 11 bases; junction bases outside the gene matches: 10. CDR3 length: 13 amino acids.

The source material was peripheral blood. This sequence joins TRBV5-1 and TRBJ1-1; 8 bases match TRBD1. The TCR sequence derives from a woman under 40 with COVID-19, enrolled during active disease. CDR3 sequence reads: CASSQGAGLMAFF. DNA for the CDR3: TGCGCCAGCAGCCAGGGGGCAGGGCTGATGGCTTTCTTT.